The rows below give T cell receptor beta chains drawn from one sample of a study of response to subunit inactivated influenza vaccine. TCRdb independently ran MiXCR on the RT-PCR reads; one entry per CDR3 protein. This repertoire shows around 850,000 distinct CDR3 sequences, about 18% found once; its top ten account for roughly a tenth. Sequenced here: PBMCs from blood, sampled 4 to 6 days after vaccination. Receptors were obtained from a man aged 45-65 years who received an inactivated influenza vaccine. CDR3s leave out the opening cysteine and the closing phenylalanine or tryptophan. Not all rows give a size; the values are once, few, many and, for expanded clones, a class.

SARDVLYEKLF TRBV20-1 few TRBJ1-4
ASSLEVYGGQAF TRBV7-8 - TRBJ1-1
ASSLASGRLGNEQF TRBV7-2 few TRBJ2-1
ASSSLRTSTDTQY TRBV12-3/TRBV12-4 few TRBJ2-3
ASSLGVPGGNEQF TRBV7-6 - TRBJ2-1
ASSLYPRGGRGVPYEQY TRBV11-2 - TRBJ2-7
ASSPTRLPSEQF TRBV11-2 - TRBJ2-1
SARSGFGQPMNTEAF TRBV20-1 few TRBJ1-1
ASTRLAGVLNEQF TRBV7-8 - TRBJ2-1
SAPLGPYEQY TRBV20-1 - TRBJ2-7
ASSQLTVSGNTIY TRBV14 - TRBJ1-3
ASSGPSVSGSNNEQF TRBV6-1 few TRBJ2-1
ASSLEGVETQY TRBV7-6 many TRBJ2-5
ASSLSKTGGNSEAF TRBV27 few TRBJ1-1
SARGPGLGKNIQY TRBV20-1 few TRBJ2-4
ASSLSLAGGIYEQY TRBV7-2 few TRBJ2-7
ASSLGTYSTDTQY TRBV5-1 - TRBJ2-3
ASSSSGTGYEKLF TRBV12-3/TRBV12-4 - TRBJ1-4
ASSLFGSGSETQY TRBV7-2 - TRBJ2-5
ASSASGTGAYGYT TRBV6-2/TRBV6-3 - TRBJ1-2
ASSQGAGTVETQY TRBV4-2 - TRBJ2-5
ASSQEMTGESPLH TRBV4-3 few TRBJ1-6
ASKKGPLGEQF TRBV6-2/TRBV6-3 - TRBJ2-1
ASMGVGVRTDTQY TRBV28 - TRBJ2-3
ASSEAQGTQETQY TRBV25-1 - TRBJ2-5
ASSKGTHLETQY TRBV21-1 - TRBJ2-5
ATSKDRDHYEQY TRBV15 few TRBJ2-7
ASSLRVAGTEAF TRBV7-6 few TRBJ1-1
ASSLSGLNNYGYT TRBV7-9 - TRBJ1-2
ASTMEEGVRNEQF TRBV19 - TRBJ2-1
ASSSAYGYT TRBV5-1 many TRBJ1-2
ASSFGRRDTQY TRBV12-3/TRBV12-4 - TRBJ2-3
ASSLGGRIYEQY TRBV5-1 many TRBJ2-7
SARDDTSRAGGDTQY TRBV20-1 few TRBJ2-3
ASSTRDFSYEQY TRBV6-2/TRBV6-3 - TRBJ2-7
ASSLRAGGSGSYEQY TRBV27 - TRBJ2-7
ASSGTNAAYNEQF TRBV5-4 - TRBJ2-1
ASRFPRGTDTQY TRBV2 few TRBJ2-3
SAGTQNGDTQY TRBV29-1 - TRBJ2-3
ASSLFRQANTEAF TRBV7-2 few TRBJ1-1
ASSHRDTSYEQY TRBV5-1 few TRBJ2-7
ASSSSGSHIYEQY TRBV7-2 few TRBJ2-7
ASSRMAVQNIQY TRBV12-3/TRBV12-4 - TRBJ2-4
ASSQFSDRAHEQY TRBV7-9 - TRBJ2-7
AISREPWGNQPQH TRBV10-3 - TRBJ1-5
ATSPDGTNTEAF TRBV24-1 many TRBJ1-1
ASRGESYEQY TRBV10-3 many TRBJ2-7
ASSQDFSLWAGHRYGYT TRBV4-3 - TRBJ1-2
ASSLGDRGIYSYEQY TRBV5-6 few TRBJ2-7
ASSRSGGNSGANVLT TRBV12-3/TRBV12-4 few TRBJ2-6
SVGKQGRDTQY TRBV29-1 - TRBJ2-3
SARRLAGGRGNEQF TRBV20-1 - TRBJ2-1
ASSLHREGNEQY TRBV5-1 few TRBJ2-7
ASKKIQATHWY TRBV28 - TRBJ2-7
ASSLSGPTNEQF TRBV12-3/TRBV12-4 many TRBJ2-1
ASSLAFGTRDTQY TRBV7-6 few TRBJ2-3
ASRPMGQGSQQPQH TRBV6-1 - TRBJ1-5
SVGRLAGGPDTQY TRBV29-1 many TRBJ2-3
ASSYAGGTSGGYEQY TRBV6-5 many TRBJ2-7